This TCR beta chain was profiled in a study of blood T cell repertoires in COVID-19. Study-level background: Samples came from the United States, Italy and Spain, spanning acute and convalescent COVID-19. T cells, B-cell-depleted T cells, or PBMCs supplied cDNA or gDNA.

The ends lost 3 bases at V and 7 bases at J; junction bases unmatched: 8. Per the germline V gene, CDR1 is MNHNY and CDR2 is SVGAGI (reference sequence). The CDR3 runs 15 residues. In the source study's methods: Quantification of nucleated cells was approximated via reference gene primer amplification. Data came from immunoSEQ multiplex PCR; TCRdb stores just in-frame clones and leaves some out. D and trimming were read from the DNA, whereas the V and J calls and clone size are those reported in that table. The sample shows some 100,000 clones, 80% to 95% of them seen only once. This receptor was obtained from a man aged 50 or older with active COVID-19. The sample consisted of peripheral blood. The rearrangement uses TRBV6-6 and TRBJ2-1, with TRBD2 matching over 8 bases. The CDR3 reads CASSYGLALMNEQFF. The CDR3 coding sequence is TGTGCCAGCAGTTATGGACTAGCCTTGATGAATGAGCAGTTCTTC.